These 2 T cell receptor beta chains were sequenced from one sample in a study of T-cell reconstitution after alpha-beta-depleted transplantation in children. As it was prepared, the TCRbeta library received unique molecular identifiers. TCRdb reanalysed the PCR reads using MiXCR and keeps one entry per CDR3 protein. Of approximately 420,000 distinct CDR3 sequences listed, roughly a tenth were seen once; the top ten hold roughly 6%. Sample: PBMCs from the stem cell graft donor, taken from the stem cell graft. The receptors were gathered from a human donor who donated a stem cell graft to a child with acute myeloid leukemia.

The genes are TRBV12-3 or TRBV12-4 and TRBJ2-7; perhaps D is TRBD1 or TRBD2 (5 bases each). V was cut by 7 bases and J by 1 base, with 14 bases left in between. The CDR3 extends over 14 amino acids. The CDR3 protein is CASTRDGLSYEQYF. The CDR3 coding sequence is TGTGCCAGCACTCGGGACGGGCTGTCCTACGAGCAGTACTTC.

The chain employs TRBV7-3 and TRBJ2-1; 11 bases fit TRBD2. Germline CDR1 reads SGHTA; CDR2 reads FQGTGA. This CDR3 region has 19 residues. The junction had 11 bases not matched to a gene; V was cut back by 2 bases and J by 2 bases. CDR3 bases: TGTGCCAGCAGCTTACTTAGCGGGAGGGACGCATTTACCTACAATGAGCAGTTCTTC. It translates to CASSLLSGRDAFTYNEQFF.